The table lists the clone carrying this TCR beta chain with a count of one. As yet, its antigen is unknown. The entry originates in a study of cytomegalovirus exposure and HLA in healthy donors. The PCR used 60 Vbeta and 13 Jbeta primers. Using immunoSEQ multiplex PCR, the repertoire was profiled, and TCRdb retains in-frame clones only, with some absent. This table has 130,000 or so clones, over 60% appearing once. With V trimmed by 4 bases and J by 4 bases, 8 bases remained unmatched. The CDR3 runs to 16 residues. Germline V gene sequence: CDR1 MNHNS, CDR2 SASEGT. Regarding the study as a whole: Based on reports, TCR beta sequences accurately predicted HLA-A and HLA-B alleles for most subjects. Exclusion applied to some V segments, including TRBV6-2 and TRBV6-3, as they were indistinguishable. In a later analysis, compared with equally common non-associated chains, HLA-associated beta chains were more expanded.

The V call is TRBV6-1, the J call TRBJ2-3, with TRBD2 matching over 10 bases. Sequenced input: PBMCs. The TCR originated in a man aged 25-45 years in good health and CMV-seronegative. The CDR3 protein is CASSVSSGSGSDTQYF. CDR3 DNA sequence: TGTGCCAGCAGTGTTTCTAGCGGGAGTGGTTCAGATACGCAGTATTTT.